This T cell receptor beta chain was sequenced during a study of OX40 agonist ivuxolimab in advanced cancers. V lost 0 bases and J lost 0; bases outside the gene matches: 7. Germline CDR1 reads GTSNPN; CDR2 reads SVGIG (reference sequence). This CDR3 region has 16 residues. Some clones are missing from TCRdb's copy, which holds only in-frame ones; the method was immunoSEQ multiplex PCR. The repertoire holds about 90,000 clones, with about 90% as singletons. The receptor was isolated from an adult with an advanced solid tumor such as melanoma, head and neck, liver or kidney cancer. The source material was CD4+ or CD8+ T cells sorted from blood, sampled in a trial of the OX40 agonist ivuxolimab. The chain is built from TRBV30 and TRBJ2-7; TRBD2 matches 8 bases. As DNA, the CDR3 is TGTGCCTGGAGTGTACTTGGGCTAGCGGGCTCCTACGAGCAGTACTTC. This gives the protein CAWSVLGLAGSYEQYF.